This T cell receptor (beta chain) comes out of a study of blood T cell repertoires in COVID-19. Whole-study context: Sites across the United States, Italy and Spain contributed samples from acute and convalescent COVID-19. PBMCs, B-cell-depleted T cells, or T cells provided the cDNA or gDNA that made up the material.

Original data processing: It was from reference gene primer amplification that nucleated cell counts were estimated. Sequenced by immunoSEQ multiplex PCR; TCRdb stores in-frame clones only, minus some. The V and J calls and the clone size are those of that table, but D and trimming were determined from the DNA. The sample contains roughly 150,000 clones, approximately 84% of which appear only once. In germline, CDR1 is SGHRS, CDR2 YFSETQ. The CDR3 is 21 amino acids. Trimming removed 3 bases from V and 0 bases from J; junction bases left unmatched: 15. Seattle patient enrollment occurred during active infection, with longitudinal follow-up thereafter.

The sample was peripheral blood. The TCR originated in a woman older than 75 with COVID-19, enrolled during active disease. The chain recombines TRBV5-1 with TRBJ2-6, with 10 bases matching TRBD2. CDR3 nucleotides: TGCGCCAGCAGCTCTCGGGGAAAGACTAGCGGGTCTATCTCTGGGGCCAACGTCCTGACTTTC. It yields the protein CASSSRGKTSGSISGANVLTF.